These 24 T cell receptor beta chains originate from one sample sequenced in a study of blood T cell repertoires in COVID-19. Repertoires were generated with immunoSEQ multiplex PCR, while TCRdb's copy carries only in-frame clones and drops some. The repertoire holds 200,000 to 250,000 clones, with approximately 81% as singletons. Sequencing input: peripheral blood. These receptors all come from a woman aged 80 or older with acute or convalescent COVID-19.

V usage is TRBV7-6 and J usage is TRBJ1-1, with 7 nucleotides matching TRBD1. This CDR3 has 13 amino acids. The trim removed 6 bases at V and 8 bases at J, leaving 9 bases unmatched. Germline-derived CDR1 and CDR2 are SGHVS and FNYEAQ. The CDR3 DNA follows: TGTGCCAGCAGGGCCGGGACAGCCGAGGAAGCTTTCTTT. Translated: CASRAGTAEEAFF.

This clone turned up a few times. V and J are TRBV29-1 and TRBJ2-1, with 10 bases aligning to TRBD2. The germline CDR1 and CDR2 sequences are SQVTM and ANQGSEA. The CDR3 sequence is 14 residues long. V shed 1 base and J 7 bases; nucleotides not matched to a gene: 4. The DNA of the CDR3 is TGCAGCGTTGAAGGGCTAGCGGGGGTAAATGAGCAGTTCTTC. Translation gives CSVEGLAGVNEQFF.

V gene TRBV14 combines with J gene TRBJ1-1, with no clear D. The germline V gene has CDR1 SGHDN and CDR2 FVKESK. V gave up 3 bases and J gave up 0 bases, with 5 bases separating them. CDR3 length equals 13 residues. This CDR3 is CASSQTLNTEAFF. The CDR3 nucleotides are TGTGCCAGCAGCCAGACATTGAACACTGAAGCTTTCTTT.

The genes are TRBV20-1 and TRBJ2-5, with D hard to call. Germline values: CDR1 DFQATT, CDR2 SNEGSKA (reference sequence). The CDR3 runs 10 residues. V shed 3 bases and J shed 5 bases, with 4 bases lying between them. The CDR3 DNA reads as TGCAGTGCTAGCGGGGAGACCCAGTACTTC. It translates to CSASGETQYF.

CDR3 nucleotide sequence: TGTGCCAGCAGTAGGATACAGGGGGGCCAAAACATTCAGTACTTC. This gives the protein CASSRIQGGQNIQYF. The chain uses TRBV27 and TRBJ2-4; 8 bases fit TRBD1. The CDR3 covers 15 residues. Losses at the gene ends were 5 bases for V and 5 bases for J; bases not matched to a gene: 8. Germline CDR1 and CDR2: MNHEY and SMNVEV (reference sequence).

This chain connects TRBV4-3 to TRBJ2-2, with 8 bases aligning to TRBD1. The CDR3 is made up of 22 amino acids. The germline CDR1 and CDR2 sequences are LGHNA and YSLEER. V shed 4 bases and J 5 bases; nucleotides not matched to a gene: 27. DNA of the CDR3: TGCGCCAGCAGCCCCAAGTCGGGCTGGGGGACCATAGGACAGGGCCGGACCGGGGAGCTGTTTTTT. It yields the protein CASSPKSGWGTIGQGRTGELFF.

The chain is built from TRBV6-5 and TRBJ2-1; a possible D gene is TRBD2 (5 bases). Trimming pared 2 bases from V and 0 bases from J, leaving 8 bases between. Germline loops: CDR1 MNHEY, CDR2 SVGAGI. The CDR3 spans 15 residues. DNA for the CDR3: TGTGCCAGCAGTTACCCGGGGAGCTCCTACAATGAGCAGTTCTTC. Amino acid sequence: CASSYPGSSYNEQFF.

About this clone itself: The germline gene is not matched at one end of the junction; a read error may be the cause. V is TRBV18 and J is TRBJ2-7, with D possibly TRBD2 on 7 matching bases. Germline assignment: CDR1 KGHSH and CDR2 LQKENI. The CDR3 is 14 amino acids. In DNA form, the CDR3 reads TGTGCCAGTTCACCAGGGGACTACATAAACGAGCAGTACTTC. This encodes CASSPGDYINEQYF.

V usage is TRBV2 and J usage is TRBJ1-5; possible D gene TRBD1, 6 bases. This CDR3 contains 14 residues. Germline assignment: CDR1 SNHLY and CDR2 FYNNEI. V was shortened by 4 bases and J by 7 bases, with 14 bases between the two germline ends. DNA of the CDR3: TGTGCCAGCAGTGTACCGGGACAAGGCCAGCCCCAGCATTTT. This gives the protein CASSVPGQGQPQHF.

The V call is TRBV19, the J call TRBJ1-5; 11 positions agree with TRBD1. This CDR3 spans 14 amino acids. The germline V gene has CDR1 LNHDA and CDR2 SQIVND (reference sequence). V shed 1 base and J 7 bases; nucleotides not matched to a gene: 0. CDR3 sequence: CASSIGDRGQPQHF. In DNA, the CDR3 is TGTGCCAGTAGTATAGGGGACAGGGGGCAGCCCCAGCATTTT.

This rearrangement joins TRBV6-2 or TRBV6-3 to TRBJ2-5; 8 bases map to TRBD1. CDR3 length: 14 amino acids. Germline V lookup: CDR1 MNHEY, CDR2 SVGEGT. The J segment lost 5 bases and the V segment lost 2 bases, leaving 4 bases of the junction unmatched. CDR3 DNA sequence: TGTGCCAGCAGTTACCCACAGGGGGAGGAGACCCAGTACTTC. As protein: CASSYPQGEETQYF.

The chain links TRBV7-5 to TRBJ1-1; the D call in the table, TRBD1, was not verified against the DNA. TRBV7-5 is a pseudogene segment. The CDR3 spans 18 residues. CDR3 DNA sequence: TGTGCCAGAAGCAAAACTCACCCCATGACAGGGGCCAACACTGAAGCTTTCTTT. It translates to CARSKTHPMTGANTEAFF.

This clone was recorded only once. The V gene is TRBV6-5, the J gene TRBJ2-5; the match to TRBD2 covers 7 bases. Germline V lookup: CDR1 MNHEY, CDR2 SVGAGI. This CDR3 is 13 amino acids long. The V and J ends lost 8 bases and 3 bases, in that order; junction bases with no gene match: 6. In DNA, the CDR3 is TGTGCCAGCGGGACTACCCTCAAAGAGACCCAGTACTTC. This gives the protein CASGTTLKETQYF.

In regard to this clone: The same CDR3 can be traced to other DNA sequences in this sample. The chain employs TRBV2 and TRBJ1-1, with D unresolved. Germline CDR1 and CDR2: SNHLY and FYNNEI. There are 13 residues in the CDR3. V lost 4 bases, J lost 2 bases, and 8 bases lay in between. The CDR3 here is CASSVGGNTEAFF. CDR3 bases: TGTGCCAGCAGTGTTGGAGGCAACACTGAAGCTTTCTTT.

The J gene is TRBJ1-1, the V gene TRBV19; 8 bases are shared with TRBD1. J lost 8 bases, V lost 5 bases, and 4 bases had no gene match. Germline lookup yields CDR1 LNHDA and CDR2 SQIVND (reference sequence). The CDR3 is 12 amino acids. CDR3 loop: CASSFGQGEAFF. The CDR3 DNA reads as TGTGCCAGTAGTTTCGGACAGGGAGAAGCTTTCTTT.

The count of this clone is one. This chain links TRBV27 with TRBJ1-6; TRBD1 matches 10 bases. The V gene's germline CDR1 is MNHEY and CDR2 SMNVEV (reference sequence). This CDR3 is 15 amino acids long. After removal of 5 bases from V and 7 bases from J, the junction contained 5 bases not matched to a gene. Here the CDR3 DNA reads TGTGCCAGCAGTCTCAAGGGACAGGGGAATTCACCCCTCCACTTT. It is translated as CASSLKGQGNSPLHF.

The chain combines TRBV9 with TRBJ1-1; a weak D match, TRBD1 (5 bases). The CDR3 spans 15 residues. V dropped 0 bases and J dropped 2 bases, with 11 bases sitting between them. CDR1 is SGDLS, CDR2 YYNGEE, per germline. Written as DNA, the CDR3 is TGTGCCAGCAGCGTAGCGCCAGGGTATAACACTGAAGCTTTCTTT. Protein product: CASSVAPGYNTEAFF.

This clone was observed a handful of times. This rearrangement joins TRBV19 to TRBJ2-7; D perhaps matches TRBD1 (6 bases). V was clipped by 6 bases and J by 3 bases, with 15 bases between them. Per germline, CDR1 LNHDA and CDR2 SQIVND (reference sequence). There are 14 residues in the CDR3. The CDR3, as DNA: TGTGCCAGTAGGGTTGGGGGCAGCAACTACGAGCAGTACTTC. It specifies CASRVGGSNYEQYF. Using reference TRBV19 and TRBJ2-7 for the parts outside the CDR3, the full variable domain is DGGITQSPKYLFRKEGQNVTLSCEQNLNHDAMYWYRQDPGQGLRLIYYSQIVNDFQKGDIAEGYSVSREKKESFPLTVTSAQKNPTAFYLCASRVGGSNYEQYFGPGTRLTVT.

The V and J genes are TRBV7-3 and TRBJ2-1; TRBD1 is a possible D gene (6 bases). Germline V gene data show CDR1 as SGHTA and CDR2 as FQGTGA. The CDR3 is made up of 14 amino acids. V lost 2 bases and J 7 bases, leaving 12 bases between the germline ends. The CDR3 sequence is CASSLGGSGNEQFF. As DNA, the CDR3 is TGTGCCAGCAGCTTAGGGGGCTCGGGTAATGAGCAGTTCTTC.

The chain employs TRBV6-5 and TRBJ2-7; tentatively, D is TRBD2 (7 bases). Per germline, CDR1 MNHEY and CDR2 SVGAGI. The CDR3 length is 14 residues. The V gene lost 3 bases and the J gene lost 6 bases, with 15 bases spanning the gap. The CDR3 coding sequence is TGTGCCAGCAGTTATGTGGGGGGGCCCGGCGAGCAGTACTTC. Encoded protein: CASSYVGGPGEQYF.

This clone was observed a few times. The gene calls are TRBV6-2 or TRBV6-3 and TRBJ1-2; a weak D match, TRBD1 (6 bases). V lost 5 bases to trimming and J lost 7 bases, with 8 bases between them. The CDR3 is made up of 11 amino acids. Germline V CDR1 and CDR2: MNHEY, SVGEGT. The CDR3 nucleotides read TGTGCCAGCAGTACAGGGCCTGGCTACACCTTC. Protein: CASSTGPGYTF.

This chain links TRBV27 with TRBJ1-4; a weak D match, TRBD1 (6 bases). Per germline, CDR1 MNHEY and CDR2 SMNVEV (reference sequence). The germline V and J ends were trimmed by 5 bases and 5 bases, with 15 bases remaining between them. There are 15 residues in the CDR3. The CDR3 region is CASSTRQALNEKLFF. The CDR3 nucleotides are TGTGCCAGCAGTACCCGACAGGCCCTGAATGAAAAACTGTTTTTT.

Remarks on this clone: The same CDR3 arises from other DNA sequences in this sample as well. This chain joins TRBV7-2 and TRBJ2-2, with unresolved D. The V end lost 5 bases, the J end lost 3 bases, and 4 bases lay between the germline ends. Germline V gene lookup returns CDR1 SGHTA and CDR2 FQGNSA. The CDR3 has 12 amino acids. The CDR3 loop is CASSPYTGELFF. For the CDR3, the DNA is TGTGCCAGCAGCCCATACACCGGGGAGCTGTTTTTT.

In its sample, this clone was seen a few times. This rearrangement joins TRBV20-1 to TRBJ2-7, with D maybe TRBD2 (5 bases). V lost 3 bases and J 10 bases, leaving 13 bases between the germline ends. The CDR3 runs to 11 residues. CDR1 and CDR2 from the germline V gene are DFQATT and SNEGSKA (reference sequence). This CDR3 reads CSASPGRGQYF. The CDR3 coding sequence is TGCAGTGCTAGCCCGGGGAGAGGACAGTACTTC.